This T cell receptor beta chain stems from a study of blood T cell repertoires in COVID-19 (dated by TCRdb to about 2020). Context from the whole study: Collaborator samples came from the United States, Italy and Spain and covered acute and convalescent phases of COVID-19. A freely available public database, intended as a resource for researchers studying the immune response to SARS-CoV-2, is where the repertoires were released. Samples came from the ongoing ImmuneRACE study (first 160 participants) plus 1,254 subjects from 6 global collaborators. The prospective study material was composed of cDNA or gDNA derived from T cells, B-cell-depleted T cells, or PBMCs. The dataset comprised deeply sampled blood TCRbeta repertoires from subjects exposed to, actively infected with, or recovered from COVID-19. Where HLA class I and class II types were available, the types were taken from metadata supplied by the sample provider, not from assay-based typing. The sample metadata nearly always contained a de-identified subject ID, COVID-19 status, age in years and sex. What the authors observed across the whole study: How much clinical and demographic metadata was included differed by source and by participant, and the metadata was provided uncurated.

In Seattle, one collaborating source enrolled patients while the infection was active and tracked those patients longitudinally over the course of disease. Collaborating institutions collected whole blood in K2EDTA tubes following their own protocols. Collaborator samples were shipped for TCRbeta analysis as frozen whole blood, isolated PBMCs, or DNA extracted from either sample type. TCRbeta CDR3 regions were amplified from genomic DNA by means of the immunoSEQ Assay, a bias-controlled multiplex PCR. Processing in the source paper ran as follows. The number of nucleated cells in each sample was estimated from the amplification of reference gene primers within the assay. To quantify the absolute abundance of each unique TCRbeta CDR3 rearrangement, sequence reads were collapsed and filtered. For each sample, productive Simpson clonality was calculated as the square root of Simpson's diversity index across productive rearrangements. TCRdb obtained this table from immuneACCESS and retained in-frame rearrangements with V and J assigned. These tables miss some clones; where compared with another copy, unresolved V genes account for less than half of the shortfall, and the remainder is unexplained. V and J calls and clone size are as listed in that table; D and trimming were resolved from the DNA. This sample comprises hundreds of thousands of clones, approximately 86% of them detected only once. Roughly 1.2% of the sample goes to the ten largest clones.

In the case of this clone: This clone's antigen is unknown. Qualities for individual bases were not recorded, and no much larger clone is one base off.

Spanning cysteine to phenylalanine, the CDR3 consists of 18 amino acids. CDR3 DNA is the only sequence kept; it has 54 bases, read in frame from the first base. The germline V gene gives CDR1 as SGHTA and CDR2 as FQGNSA. Cut back by 5 bases and 0 bases, the V and J ends lie 20 bases apart. This TCR was recovered from a woman in her 30s with COVID-19, enrolled during active disease. The rearrangement joined TRBV7-2 to TRBJ1-3; the D gene is perhaps TRBD1, from 5 matching bases. Sequenced: peripheral blood. CDR3 protein: CASSLGPEQGDSGNTIYF. The nucleotides are TGTGCCAGCAGCCTAGGCCCCGAACAAGGGGACTCTGGAAACACCATATATTTT.